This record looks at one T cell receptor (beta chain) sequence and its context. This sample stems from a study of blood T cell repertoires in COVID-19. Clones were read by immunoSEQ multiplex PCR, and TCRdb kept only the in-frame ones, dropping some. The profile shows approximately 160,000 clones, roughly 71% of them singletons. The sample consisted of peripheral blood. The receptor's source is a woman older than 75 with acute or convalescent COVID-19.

In DNA, the CDR3 is TGTGCCAGCAGCTTGGACCTTAGGGGGCAAGAGACCCAGTACTTC. Translating gives CASSLDLRGQETQYF. The chain has TRBV5-4 and TRBJ2-5; weak D call: TRBD1 (6 bases). V was shortened by 0 bases and J by 2 bases, with 11 bases between the two germline ends. The CDR3 runs 15 residues. Germline CDR1 and CDR2: SGHNT and YYREEE (reference sequence). The whole variable domain, remainder taken from reference TRBV5-4 and TRBJ2-5, is ETGVTQSPTHLIKTRGQQVTLRCSSQSGHNTVSWYQQALGQGPQFIFQYYREEENGRGNFPPRFSGLQFPNYSSELNVNALELDDSALYLCASSLDLRGQETQYFGPGTRLLVL.